This T cell receptor (beta chain) is from a study of T cell repertoires and HLA-DP antigens. A remark on this clone: What it binds is unknown.

The CDR3 covers 14 residues. Deletions cut 2 bases from V and 4 bases from J, with 9 bases between. Germline CDR1 is PRHDT and CDR2 is FYEKMQ (reference sequence). Method: immunoSEQ multiplex PCR; TCRdb's copy keeps in-frame clones and lacks some. Found here are approximately 73,000 clones, just under 80% of them singletons; the top ten hold 1.5% to 2%. Source material: CD4+ T cells from PBMCs. The chain has TRBV13 and TRBJ1-5; D gene ambiguous. The TCR comes from a man in his 60s in good health and CMV-seronegative. CDR3 region: CASSLSGVNQPQHF. CDR3 sequence (DNA): TGTGCCAGCAGCTTATCCGGGGTGAATCAGCCCCAGCATTTT. The variable domain in full, completed from reference TRBV13 and TRBJ1-5, reads AAGVIQSPRHLIKEKRETATLKCYPIPRHDTVYWYQQGPGQDPQFLISFYEKMQSDKGSIPDRFSAQQFSDYHSELNMSSLELGDSALYFCASSLSGVNQPQHFGDGTRLSIL.